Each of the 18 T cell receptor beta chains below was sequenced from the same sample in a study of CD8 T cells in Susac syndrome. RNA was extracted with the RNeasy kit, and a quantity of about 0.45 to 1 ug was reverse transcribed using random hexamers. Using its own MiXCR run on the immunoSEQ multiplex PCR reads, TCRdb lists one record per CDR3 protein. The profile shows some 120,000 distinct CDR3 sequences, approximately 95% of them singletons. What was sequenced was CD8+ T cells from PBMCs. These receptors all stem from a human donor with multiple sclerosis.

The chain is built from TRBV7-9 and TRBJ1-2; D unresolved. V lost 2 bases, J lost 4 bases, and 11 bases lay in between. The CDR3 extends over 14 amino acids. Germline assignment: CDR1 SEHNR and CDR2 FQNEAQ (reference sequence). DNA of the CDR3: TGTGCCAGCAGCTTACGCGCCGGACCCTATGGCTACACCTTC. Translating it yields CASSLRAGPYGYTF.

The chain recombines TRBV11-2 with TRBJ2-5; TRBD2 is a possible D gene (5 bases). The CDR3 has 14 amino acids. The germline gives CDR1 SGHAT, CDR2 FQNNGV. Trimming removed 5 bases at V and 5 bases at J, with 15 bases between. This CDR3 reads CASSTAPGWETQYF. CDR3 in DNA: TGTGCCAGCAGCACCGCCCCGGGATGGGAGACCCAGTACTTC.

CDR3 coding DNA: TGTGCCAGCAGTGAAGCGCTTCAACGGGAGCAGTTCTTC. Translation: CASSEALQREQFF. The chain employs TRBV6-1 and TRBJ2-1; unclear D gene. The CDR3 is 13 residues long. Trimming stripped 0 bases from V and 10 bases from J, with 10 bases between. Germline V gene lookup returns CDR1 MNHNS and CDR2 SASEGT.

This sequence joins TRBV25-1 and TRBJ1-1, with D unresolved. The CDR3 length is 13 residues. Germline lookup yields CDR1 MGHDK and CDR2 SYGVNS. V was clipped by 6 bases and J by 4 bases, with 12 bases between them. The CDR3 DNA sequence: TGTGCCAGCAGAACCTCGTCCTTCACTGAAGCTTTCTTT. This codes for CASRTSSFTEAFF.

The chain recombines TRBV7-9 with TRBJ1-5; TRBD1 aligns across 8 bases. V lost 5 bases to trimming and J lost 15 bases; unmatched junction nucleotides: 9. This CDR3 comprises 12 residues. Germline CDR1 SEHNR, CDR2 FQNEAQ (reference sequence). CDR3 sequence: CASSPERTGLHF. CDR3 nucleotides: TGTGCCAGCAGCCCGGAACGGACAGGGTTGCATTTT.

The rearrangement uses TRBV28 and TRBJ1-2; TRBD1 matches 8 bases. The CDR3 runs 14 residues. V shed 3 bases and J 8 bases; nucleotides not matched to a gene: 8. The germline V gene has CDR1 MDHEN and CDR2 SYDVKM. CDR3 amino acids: CASSLAETGEGYTF. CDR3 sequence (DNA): TGTGCCAGCAGTTTGGCTGAGACAGGGGAAGGCTACACCTTC.

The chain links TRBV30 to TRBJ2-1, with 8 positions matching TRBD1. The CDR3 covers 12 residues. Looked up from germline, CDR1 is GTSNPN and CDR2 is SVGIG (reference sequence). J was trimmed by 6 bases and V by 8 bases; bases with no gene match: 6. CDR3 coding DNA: TGTGCCCGCGACAGGGGACGCAATGAGCAGTTCTTC. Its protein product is CARDRGRNEQFF. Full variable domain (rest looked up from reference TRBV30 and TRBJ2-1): SQTIHQWPATLVQPVGSPLSLECTVEGTSNPNLYWYRQAAGRGLQLLFYSVGIGQISSEVPQNLSASRPQDRQFILSSKKLLLSDSGFYLCARDRGRNEQFFGPGTRLTVL.

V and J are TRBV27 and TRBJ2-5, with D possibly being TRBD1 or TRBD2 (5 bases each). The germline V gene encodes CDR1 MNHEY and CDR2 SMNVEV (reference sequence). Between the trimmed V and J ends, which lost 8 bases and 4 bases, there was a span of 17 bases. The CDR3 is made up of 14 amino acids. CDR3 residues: CASGDIRGRETQYF. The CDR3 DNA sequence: TGTGCCAGCGGGGATATACGGGGACGAGAGACCCAGTACTTC.

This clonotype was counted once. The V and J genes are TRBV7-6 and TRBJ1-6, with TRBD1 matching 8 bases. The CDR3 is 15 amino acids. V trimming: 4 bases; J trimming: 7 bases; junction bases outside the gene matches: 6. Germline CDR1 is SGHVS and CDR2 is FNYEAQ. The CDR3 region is CASSSRTGLNSPLHF. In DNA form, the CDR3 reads TGTGCCAGCAGCTCCCGGACAGGGTTGAATTCACCCCTCCACTTT.

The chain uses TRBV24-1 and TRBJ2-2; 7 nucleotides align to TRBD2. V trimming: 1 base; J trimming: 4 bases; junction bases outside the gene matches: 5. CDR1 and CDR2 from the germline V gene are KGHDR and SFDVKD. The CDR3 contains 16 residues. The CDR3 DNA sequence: TGTGCCACCAGTGATTTCGGGGGGTCTACCACCGGGGAGCTGTTTTTT. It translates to CATSDFGGSTTGELFF.

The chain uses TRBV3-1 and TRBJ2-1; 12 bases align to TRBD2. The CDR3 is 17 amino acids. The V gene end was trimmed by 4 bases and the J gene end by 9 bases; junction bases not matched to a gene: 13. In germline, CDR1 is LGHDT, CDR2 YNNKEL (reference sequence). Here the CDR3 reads CASSLRGLAGGEGEQFF. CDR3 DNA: TGTGCCAGCAGCCTCAGAGGCCTAGCGGGAGGGGAAGGTGAGCAGTTCTTC.

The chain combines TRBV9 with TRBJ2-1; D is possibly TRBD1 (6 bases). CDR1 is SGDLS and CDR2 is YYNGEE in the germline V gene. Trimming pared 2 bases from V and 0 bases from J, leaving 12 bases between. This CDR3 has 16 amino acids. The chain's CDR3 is CASSVDSQYSYNEQFF. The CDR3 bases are TGTGCCAGCAGCGTGGACAGTCAGTACTCCTACAATGAGCAGTTCTTC.

The CDR3 sequence: CASSSGTSGPPGQFF. The CDR3 nucleotides read TGTGCCAGCAGCTCCGGGACTAGCGGGCCCCCGGGGCAGTTCTTC. This chain links TRBV7-9 with TRBJ2-1, with 12 bases lining up with TRBD2. The ends lost 4 bases at V and 12 bases at J; junction bases unmatched: 10. CDR1 SEHNR and CDR2 FQNEAQ come from the germline V gene (reference sequence). The CDR3 is 15 residues long.

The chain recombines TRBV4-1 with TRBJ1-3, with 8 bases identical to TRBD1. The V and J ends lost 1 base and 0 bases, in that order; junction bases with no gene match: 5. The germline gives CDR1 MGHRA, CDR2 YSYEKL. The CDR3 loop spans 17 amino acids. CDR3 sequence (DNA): TGCGCCAGCAGCCAAGGGAGACAGGGGAACTCTGGAAACACCATATATTTT. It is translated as CASSQGRQGNSGNTIYF.

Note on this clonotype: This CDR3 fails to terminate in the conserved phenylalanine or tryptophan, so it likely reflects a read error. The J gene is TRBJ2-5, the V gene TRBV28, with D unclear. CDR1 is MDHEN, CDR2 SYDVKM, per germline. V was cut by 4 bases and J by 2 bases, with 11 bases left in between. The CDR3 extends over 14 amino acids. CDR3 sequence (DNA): TGTGCCAGCAGTTCCCGGATAGCACAAGAGACCCAGTACTCC. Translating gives CASSSRIAQETQYS.

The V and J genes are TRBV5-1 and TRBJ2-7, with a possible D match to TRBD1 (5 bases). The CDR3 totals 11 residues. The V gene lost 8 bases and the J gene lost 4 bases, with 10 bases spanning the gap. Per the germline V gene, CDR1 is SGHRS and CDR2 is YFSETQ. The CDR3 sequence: CARLTEYEQYV. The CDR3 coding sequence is TGCGCCAGATTGACAGAATACGAGCAGTACGTC.

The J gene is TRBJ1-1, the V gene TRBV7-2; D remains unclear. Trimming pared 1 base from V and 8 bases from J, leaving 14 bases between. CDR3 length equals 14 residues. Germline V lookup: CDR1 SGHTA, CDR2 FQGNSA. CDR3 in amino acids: CASSLEGFLREAFF. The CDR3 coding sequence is TGTGCCAGCAGCTTAGAAGGCTTTTTGAGGGAAGCTTTCTTT. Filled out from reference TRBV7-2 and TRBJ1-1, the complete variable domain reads GAGVSQSPSNKVTEKGKDVELRCDPISGHTALYWYRQSLGQGLEFLIYFQGNSAPDKSGLPSDRFSAERTGGSVSTLTIQRTQQEDSAVYLCASSLEGFLREAFFGQGTRLTVV.

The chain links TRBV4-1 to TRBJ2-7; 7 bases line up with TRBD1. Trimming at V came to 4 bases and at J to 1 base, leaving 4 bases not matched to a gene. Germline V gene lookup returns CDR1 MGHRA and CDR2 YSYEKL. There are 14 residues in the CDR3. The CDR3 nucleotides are TGCGCCAGCAGCCCAGGGGGACGGTCCTACGAGCAGTACTTC. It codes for CASSPGGRSYEQYF.